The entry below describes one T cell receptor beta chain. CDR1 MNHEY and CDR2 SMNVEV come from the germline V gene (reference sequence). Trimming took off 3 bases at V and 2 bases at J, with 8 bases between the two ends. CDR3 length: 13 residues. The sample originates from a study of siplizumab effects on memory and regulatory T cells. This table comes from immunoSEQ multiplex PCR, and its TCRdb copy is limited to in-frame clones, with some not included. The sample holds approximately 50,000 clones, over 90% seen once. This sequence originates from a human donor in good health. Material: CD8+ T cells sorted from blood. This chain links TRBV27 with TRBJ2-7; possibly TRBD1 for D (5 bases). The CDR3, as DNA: TGTGCCAGCAGTTTGGGGCAGCCCTACGAGCAGTACTTC. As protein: CASSLGQPYEQYF.